The sequence of this T cell receptor beta chain was determined in a study of T cell responses to AZD1222 COVID-19 vaccine. Trimming removed 4 bases at V and 6 bases at J, with 12 bases between. The CDR3 has 13 amino acids. Per germline, CDR1 SEHNR and CDR2 FQNEAQ (reference sequence). The method was immunoSEQ multiplex PCR; TCRdb's version includes in-frame clones alone and lacks a portion of them. The repertoire holds approximately 120,000 clones, with 89% as singletons. This clonotype originated in an adult in good health. The rearrangement links TRBV7-9 to TRBJ1-1; D gene unclear. The material sequenced was peripheral blood, taken on day 0 of AZD1222 vaccination. As DNA, the CDR3 is TGTGCCAGCAGCTCCCTCTCTTGGGCTGAAGCTTTCTTT. Encoded protein: CASSSLSWAEAFF.